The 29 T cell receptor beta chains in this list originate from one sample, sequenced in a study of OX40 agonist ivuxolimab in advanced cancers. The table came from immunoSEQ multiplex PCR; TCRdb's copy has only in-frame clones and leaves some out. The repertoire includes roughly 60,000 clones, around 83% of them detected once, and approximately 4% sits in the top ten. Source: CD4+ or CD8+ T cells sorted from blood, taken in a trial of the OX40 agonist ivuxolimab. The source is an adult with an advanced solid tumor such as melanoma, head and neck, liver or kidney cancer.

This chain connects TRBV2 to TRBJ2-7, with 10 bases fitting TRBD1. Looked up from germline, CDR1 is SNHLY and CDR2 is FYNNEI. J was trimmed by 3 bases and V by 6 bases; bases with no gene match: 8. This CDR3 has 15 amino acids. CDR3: CASSVGTGVIYEQYF. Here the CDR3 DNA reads TGTGCCAGCAGCGTTGGGACAGGGGTCATCTACGAGCAGTACTTC.

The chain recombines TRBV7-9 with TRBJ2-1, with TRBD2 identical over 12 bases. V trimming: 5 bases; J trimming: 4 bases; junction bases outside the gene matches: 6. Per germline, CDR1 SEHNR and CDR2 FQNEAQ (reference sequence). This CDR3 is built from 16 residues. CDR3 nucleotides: TGTGCCAGCAGCCGCCGGACTAGCGGGGCTTACAATGAGCAGTTCTTC. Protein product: CASSRRTSGAYNEQFF.

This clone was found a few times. The DNA for the CDR3 is TGTGCCAGCAGCTTAAATAGCTATGAGACCCAGTACTTC. Protein: CASSLNSYETQYF. The chain links TRBV7-3 to TRBJ2-5; D gene ambiguous. V gave up 1 base and J gave up 5 bases, with 8 bases separating them. CDR3 length: 13 residues. Germline CDR1 is SGHTA and CDR2 is FQGTGA.

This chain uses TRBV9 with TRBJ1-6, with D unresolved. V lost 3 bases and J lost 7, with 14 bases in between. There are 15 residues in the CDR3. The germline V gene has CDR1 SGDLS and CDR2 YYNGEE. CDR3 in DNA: TGTGCCAGCAGCGCCGCTTCCCTCCGCAATTCACCCCTCCACTTT. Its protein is CASSAASLRNSPLHF.

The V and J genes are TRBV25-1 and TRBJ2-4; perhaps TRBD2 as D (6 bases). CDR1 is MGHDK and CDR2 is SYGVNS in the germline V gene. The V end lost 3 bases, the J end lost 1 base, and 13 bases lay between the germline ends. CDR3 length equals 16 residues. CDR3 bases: TGTGCCAGCAGTGACCCTCTCGGAGGGGCCAAAAACATTCAGTACTTC. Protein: CASSDPLGGAKNIQYF.

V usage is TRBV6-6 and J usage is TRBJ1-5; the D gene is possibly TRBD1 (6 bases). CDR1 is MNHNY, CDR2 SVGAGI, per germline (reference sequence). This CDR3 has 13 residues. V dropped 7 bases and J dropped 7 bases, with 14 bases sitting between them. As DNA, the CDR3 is TGTGCCAGCAATATGGGGGGCGGGCAGCCCCAGCATTTT. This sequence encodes CASNMGGGQPQHF.

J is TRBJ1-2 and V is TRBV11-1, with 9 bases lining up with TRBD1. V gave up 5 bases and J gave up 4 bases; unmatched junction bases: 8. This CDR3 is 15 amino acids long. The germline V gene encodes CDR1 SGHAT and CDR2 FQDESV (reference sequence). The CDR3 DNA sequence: TGTGCCAGCAGCCCAAGGTCGACAGGGGGCTATGGCTACACCTTC. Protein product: CASSPRSTGGYGYTF.

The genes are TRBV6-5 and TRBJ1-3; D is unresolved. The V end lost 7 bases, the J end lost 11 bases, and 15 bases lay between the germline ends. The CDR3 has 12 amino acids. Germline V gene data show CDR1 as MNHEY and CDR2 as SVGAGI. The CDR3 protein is CASTNEGWPIYF. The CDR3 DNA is TGTGCCAGCACCAACGAAGGGTGGCCCATATATTTT.

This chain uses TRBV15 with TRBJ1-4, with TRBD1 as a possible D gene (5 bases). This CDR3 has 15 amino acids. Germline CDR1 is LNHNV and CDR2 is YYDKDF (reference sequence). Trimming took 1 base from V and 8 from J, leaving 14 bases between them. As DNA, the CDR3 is TGTGCCACCAGCAGAGGAGGAGGGGTAAAGGAAAAACTGTTTTTT. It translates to CATSRGGGVKEKLFF.

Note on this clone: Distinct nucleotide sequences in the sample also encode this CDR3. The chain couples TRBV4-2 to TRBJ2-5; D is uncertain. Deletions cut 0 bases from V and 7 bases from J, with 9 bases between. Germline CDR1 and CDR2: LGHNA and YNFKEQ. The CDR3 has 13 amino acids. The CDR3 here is CASSQDGSGTQYF. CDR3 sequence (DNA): TGTGCCAGCAGCCAAGATGGTTCTGGGACCCAGTACTTC.

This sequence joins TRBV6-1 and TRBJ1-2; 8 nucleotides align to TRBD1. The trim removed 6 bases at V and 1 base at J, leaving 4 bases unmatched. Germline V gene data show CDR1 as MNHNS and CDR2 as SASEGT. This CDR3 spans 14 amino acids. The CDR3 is CASRRTGINYGYTF. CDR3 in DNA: TGTGCCAGCAGACGGACAGGGATTAACTATGGCTACACCTTC.

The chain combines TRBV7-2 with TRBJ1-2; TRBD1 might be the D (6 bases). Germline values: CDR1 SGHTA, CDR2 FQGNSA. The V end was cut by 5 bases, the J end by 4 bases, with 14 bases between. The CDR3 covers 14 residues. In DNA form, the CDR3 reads TGTGCCAGCAGCCTACAGGGAGACTCCTATGGCTACACCTTC. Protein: CASSLQGDSYGYTF.

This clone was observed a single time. The CDR3 nucleotides read TGTGCCAGCAGCGTAGCGCCCAGGGCCTACTACGAGCAGTACTTC. Its protein product is CASSVAPRAYYEQYF. This chain uses TRBV9 with TRBJ2-7; possible D gene TRBD1, 5 bases. CDR3 length: 15 amino acids. The germline gives CDR1 SGDLS, CDR2 YYNGEE. With 0 bases removed from V and 3 bases from J, the gap between germline ends came to 13 bases.

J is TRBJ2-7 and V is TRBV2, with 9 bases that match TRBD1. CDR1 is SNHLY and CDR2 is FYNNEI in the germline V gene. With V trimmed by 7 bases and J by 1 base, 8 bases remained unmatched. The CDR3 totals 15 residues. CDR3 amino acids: CASNNRGQVSYEQYF. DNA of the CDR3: TGTGCCAGCAATAACAGGGGGCAGGTTTCCTACGAGCAGTACTTC.

CDR3: CASSLGFVGYNEQFF. CDR3 coding DNA: TGTGCCAGCAGCTTGGGCTTTGTCGGTTATAATGAGCAGTTCTTC. The chain uses TRBV5-8 and TRBJ2-1, with no clear D. The CDR3 loop spans 15 amino acids. With 0 bases removed from V and 7 bases from J, the gap between germline ends came to 14 bases. CDR1 is SGHTS, CDR2 YDEGEE, per germline.

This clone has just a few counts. CDR3 sequence: CASSKSVGGWDTQYF. CDR3 coding DNA: TGTGCCAGCAGTAAAAGCGTCGGGGGCTGGGATACGCAGTATTTT. The chain uses TRBV2 and TRBJ2-3; possibly TRBD1 or TRBD2 for D (6 bases each). The CDR3 consists of 15 residues. CDR1 and CDR2 (germline): SNHLY, FYNNEI. The V end was cut by 5 bases, the J end by 6 bases, with 18 bases between.

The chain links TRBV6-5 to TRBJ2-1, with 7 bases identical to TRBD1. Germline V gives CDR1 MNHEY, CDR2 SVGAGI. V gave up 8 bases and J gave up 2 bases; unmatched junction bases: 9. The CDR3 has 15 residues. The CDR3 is CASGTYRGAYNEQFF. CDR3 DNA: TGTGCCAGCGGAACGTACAGGGGTGCCTACAATGAGCAGTTCTTC.

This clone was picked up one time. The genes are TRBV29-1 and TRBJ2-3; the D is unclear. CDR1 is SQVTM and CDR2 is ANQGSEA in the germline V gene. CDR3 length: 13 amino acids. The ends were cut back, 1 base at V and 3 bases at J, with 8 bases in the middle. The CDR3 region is CSVEASQTDTQYF. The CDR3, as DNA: TGCAGCGTTGAAGCATCGCAAACAGATACGCAGTATTTT.

The CDR3 DNA follows: TGTGCCAGCATTCTCGTGGGACAGGGGGCGAACGAGCAGTACTTC. Translated: CASILVGQGANEQYF. The chain combines TRBV6-1 with TRBJ2-7; TRBD1 matches at 12 bases. The V gene end was trimmed by 7 bases and the J gene end by 5 bases; junction bases not matched to a gene: 9. Germline assignment: CDR1 MNHNS and CDR2 SASEGT. CDR3 size: 15 residues.

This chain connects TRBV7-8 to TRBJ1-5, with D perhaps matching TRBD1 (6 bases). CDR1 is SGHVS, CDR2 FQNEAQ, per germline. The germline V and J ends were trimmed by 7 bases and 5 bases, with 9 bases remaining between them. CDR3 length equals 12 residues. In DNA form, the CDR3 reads TGTGCCAGCAAACAGGGCGATCAGCCCCAGCATTTT. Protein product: CASKQGDQPQHF.

Here the CDR3 reads CASSLEYYRGAYEQYF. The CDR3 region has the DNA TGTGCCAGCAGCTTAGAGTATTACAGGGGCGCGTACGAGCAGTACTTC. V gene TRBV7-2 combines with J gene TRBJ2-7; the match to TRBD1 covers 7 bases. The CDR3 is 16 residues long. The V and J ends lost 1 base and 4 bases, in that order; junction bases with no gene match: 10. Germline values: CDR1 SGHTA, CDR2 FQGNSA.

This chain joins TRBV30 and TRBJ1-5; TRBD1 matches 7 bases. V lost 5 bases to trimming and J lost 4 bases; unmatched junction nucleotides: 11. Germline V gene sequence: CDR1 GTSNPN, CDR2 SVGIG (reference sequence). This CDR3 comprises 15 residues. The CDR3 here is CAWGLGQEKNQPQHF. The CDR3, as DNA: TGTGCCTGGGGATTAGGACAGGAGAAAAATCAGCCCCAGCATTTT.

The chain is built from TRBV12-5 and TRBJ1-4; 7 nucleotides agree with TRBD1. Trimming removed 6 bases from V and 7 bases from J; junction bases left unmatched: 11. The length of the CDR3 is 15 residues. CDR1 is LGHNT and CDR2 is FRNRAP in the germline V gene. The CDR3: CASGRDREGVEKLFF. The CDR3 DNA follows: TGTGCTAGTGGGCGCGACAGGGAAGGGGTTGAAAAACTGTTTTTT.

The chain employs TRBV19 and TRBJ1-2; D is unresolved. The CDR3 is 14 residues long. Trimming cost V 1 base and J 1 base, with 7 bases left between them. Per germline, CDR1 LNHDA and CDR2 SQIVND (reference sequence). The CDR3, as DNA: TGTGCCAGTAGTATAGGTAACGGTAACTATGGCTACACCTTC. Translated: CASSIGNGNYGYTF.

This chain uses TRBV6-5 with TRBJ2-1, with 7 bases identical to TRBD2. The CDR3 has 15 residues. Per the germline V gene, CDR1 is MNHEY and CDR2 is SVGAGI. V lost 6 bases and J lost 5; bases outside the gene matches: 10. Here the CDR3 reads CASSRPSGTHNEQFF. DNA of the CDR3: TGTGCCAGCAGCCGTCCTAGCGGAACTCACAATGAGCAGTTCTTC.

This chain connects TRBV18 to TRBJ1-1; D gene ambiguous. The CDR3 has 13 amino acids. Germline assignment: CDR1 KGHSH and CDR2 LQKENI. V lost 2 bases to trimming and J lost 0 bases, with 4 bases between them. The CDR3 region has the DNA TGTGCCAGCTCACCAAAGGTGAACACTGAAGCTTTCTTT. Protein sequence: CASSPKVNTEAFF.

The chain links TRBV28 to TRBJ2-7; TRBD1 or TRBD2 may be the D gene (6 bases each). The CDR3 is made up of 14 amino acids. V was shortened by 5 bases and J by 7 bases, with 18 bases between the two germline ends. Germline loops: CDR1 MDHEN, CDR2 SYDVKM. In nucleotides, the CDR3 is TGTGCCAGCAGTCCCCCGGGGGCCCATTTTGAGCAGTACTTC. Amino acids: CASSPPGAHFEQYF.

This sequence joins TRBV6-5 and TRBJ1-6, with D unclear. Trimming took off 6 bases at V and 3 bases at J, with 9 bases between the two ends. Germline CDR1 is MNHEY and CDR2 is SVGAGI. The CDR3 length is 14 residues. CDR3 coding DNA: TGTGCCAGCAGCTTGATTCTCTATAATTCACCCCTCCACTTT. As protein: CASSLILYNSPLHF.

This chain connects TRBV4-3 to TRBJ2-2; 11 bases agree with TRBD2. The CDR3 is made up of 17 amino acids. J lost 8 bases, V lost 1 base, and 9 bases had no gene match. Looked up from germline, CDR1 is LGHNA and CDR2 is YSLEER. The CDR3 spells CASSQGLAGTGVGELFF. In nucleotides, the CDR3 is TGCGCCAGCAGCCAAGGACTAGCGGGGACCGGGGTTGGGGAGCTGTTTTTT.